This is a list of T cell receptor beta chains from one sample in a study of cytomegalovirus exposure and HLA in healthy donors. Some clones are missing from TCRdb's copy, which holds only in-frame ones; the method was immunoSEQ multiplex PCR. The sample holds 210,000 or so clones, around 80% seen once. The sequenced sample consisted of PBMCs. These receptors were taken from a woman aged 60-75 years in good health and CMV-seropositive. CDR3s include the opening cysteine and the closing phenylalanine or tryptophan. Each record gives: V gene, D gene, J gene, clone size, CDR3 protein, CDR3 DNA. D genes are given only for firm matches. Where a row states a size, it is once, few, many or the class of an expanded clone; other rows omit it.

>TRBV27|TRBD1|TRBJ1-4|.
CASSTETGGGGKLFF
TGTGCCAGCAGTACTGAAACAGGGGGAGGAGGAAAACTGTTTTTT
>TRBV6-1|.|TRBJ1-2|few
CASQGRGMGYTF
TGTGCCAGCCAGGGGAGGGGTATGGGCTACACCTTC
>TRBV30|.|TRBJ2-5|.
CAWSVTGGVETQYF
TGTGCCTGGAGTGTCACAGGGGGGGTAGAGACCCAGTACTTC
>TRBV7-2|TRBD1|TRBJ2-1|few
CASSPGQGNYNEQFF
TGTGCCAGCAGCCCAGGACAGGGGAACTACAATGAGCAGTTCTTC
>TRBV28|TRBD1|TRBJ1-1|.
CASSAGGRTEAFF
TGTGCCAGCAGTGCAGGGGGTAGAACTGAAGCTTTCTTT
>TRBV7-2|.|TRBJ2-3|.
CASSLVTDDTQYF
TGTGCCAGCAGCTTAGTCACTGATGATACGCAGTATTTT
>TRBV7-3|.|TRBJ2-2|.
CASKQGPTGELFF
TGTGCCAGCAAACAGGGACCGACCGGGGAGCTGTTTTTT
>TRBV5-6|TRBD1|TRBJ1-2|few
CASSFPEGAWGYTF
TGTGCCAGCAGCTTCCCCGAGGGGGCTTGGGGCTACACCTTC
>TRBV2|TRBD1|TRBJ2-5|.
CASTGTAQETQYF
TGTGCCAGCACCGGGACAGCGCAAGAGACCCAGTACTTC
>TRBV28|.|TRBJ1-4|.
CASSLGGAANEKLFF
TGTGCCAGCAGTTTAGGGGGGGCGGCTAATGAAAAACTGTTTTTT
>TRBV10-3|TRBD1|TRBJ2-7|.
CAISPRQGSHYEQYF
TGTGCCATCAGTCCCCGACAGGGTTCCCACTACGAGCAGTACTTC
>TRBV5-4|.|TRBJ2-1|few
CASSLDGGYNEQFF
TGTGCCAGCAGCTTGGACGGGGGCTACAATGAGCAGTTCTTC
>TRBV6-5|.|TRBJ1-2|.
CASSYSAGLYGYTF
TGTGCCAGCAGTTACTCGGCTGGGCTCTATGGCTACACCTTC
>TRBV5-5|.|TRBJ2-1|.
CASSSRLGPYNEQFF
TGTGCCAGCAGCTCCCGACTAGGCCCTTACAATGAGCAGTTCTTC
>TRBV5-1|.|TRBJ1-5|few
CASSLVPGSNQPQHF
TGCGCCAGCAGCTTGGTGCCGGGAAGCAATCAGCCCCAGCATTTT
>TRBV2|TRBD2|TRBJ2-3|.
CASRGAGLGTDTQYF
TGTGCCAGCAGGGGGGCGGGACTAGGCACAGATACGCAGTATTTT
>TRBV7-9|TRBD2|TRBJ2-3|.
CASSTLAGGDPDTQYF
TGTGCCAGCAGCACCCTAGCGGGGGGGGATCCAGATACGCAGTATTTT
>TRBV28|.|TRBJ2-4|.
CASSSPGQNIQYF
TGTGCCAGCAGTTCCCCCGGACAGAACATTCAGTACTTC
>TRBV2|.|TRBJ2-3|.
CASSEDYSSTDTQYF
TGTGCCAGCAGTGAAGACTATTCTAGCACAGATACGCAGTATTTT
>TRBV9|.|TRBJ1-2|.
CASSVSLLGHQGYGYTF
TGTGCCAGCAGCGTAAGCCTACTTGGCCACCAGGGCTATGGCTACACCTTC
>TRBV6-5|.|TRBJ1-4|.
CASRGIQAGDEKLFF
TGTGCCAGCAGAGGCATCCAGGCAGGGGATGAAAAACTGTTTTTT
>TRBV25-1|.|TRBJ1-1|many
CASSELGRATEAFF
TGTGCCAGCAGTGAATTAGGCAGGGCCACTGAAGCTTTCTTT
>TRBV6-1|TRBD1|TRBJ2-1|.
CASSPQGASVGEQFF
TGTGCCAGCAGCCCCCAGGGGGCATCGGTCGGTGAGCAGTTCTTC
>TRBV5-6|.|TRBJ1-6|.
CASSYQSLDSPLHF
TGTGCCAGCAGCTACCAGTCTCTGGATTCACCCCTCCACTTT
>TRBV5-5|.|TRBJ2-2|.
CVSSLQVGANTGELFF
TGTGTCAGCAGCCTACAGGTGGGGGCGAATACCGGGGAGCTGTTTTTT